One T cell receptor (beta chain) is described in this entry. Its antigen is still unknown. The sample is drawn from a study of PD-L1 blockade in urothelial cancer. In the study overall: Researchers found blood samples held a median of roughly 140,000 T cells.

Produced via immunoSEQ multiplex PCR; TCRdb's table is partial and in-frame only. The sample lists 35,000 or so clones, around 82% occurring once. Time point specified: pretreatment peripheral blood. Germline V CDR1 and CDR2: LNHNV, YYDKDF (reference sequence). Germline trimming cut 3 bases from V and 1 base from J; bases unmatched to any gene: 5. CDR3 length: 18 residues. Findings of the study overall: Below-median pretreatment blood TCR clonality was associated with improved progression-free and overall survival.

The material sequenced was PBMCs, taken around atezolizumab (anti-PD-L1) treatment. This chain connects TRBV15 to TRBJ1-6, with 11 bases matching TRBD1. The clonotype comes from a man in his 60s with urothelial cancer. The CDR3 here is CATSSEGQGGSYNSPLHF. CDR3 nucleotides: TGTGCCACCAGCAGTGAGGGACAGGGGGGTTCCTATAATTCACCCCTCCACTTT.